These T cell receptor beta chains were read from a single sample in a study of response to subunit inactivated influenza vaccine. In TCRdb, the RT-PCR reads were re-called with MiXCR into one record per CDR3 protein. The table lists about 540,000 distinct CDR3 sequences, approximately 14% of them singletons. The sequencing used PBMCs from blood, collected less than 13 days after vaccination. The receptors here all came from a man in his fifties who received an inactivated influenza vaccine. CDR3s include the opening cysteine and the closing phenylalanine or tryptophan. Each record gives: V gene, D gene, J gene, CDR3 protein. The D gene is left open where the match is weak.

TRBV15,TRBD2,TRBJ2-3,CATSRDWASGATRTDTQYF
TRBV28,NA,TRBJ2-1,CASSLWGQKGHNEQFF
TRBV2,NA,TRBJ1-5,CASSDGGLGNQPQHF
TRBV20-1,TRBD1,TRBJ1-1,CSVGGLTEAFF
TRBV4-3,NA,TRBJ2-3,CASSQDPRGPGNTQYF
TRBV4-2,TRBD2,TRBJ2-5,CASSQGGGGRETQYF
TRBV7-9,NA,TRBJ1-1,CASSRGLANTEAFF
TRBV12-3/TRBV12-4,TRBD2,TRBJ2-1,CASSAPGLLLQFF
TRBV6-5,TRBD1,TRBJ2-5,CASSYTGTVQETQYF
TRBV14,NA,TRBJ2-1,CASSPVGGKSSYNEQFF
TRBV3-1,NA,TRBJ2-1,CASSQDSEQYNEQFF
TRBV7-9,NA,TRBJ2-3,CASAQDRGAIVTDTQYF
TRBV6-5,TRBD1,TRBJ2-1,CASSTRDRHNEQFF
TRBV12-3/TRBV12-4,TRBD1,TRBJ2-1,CASSLRLVGQGFMNEQFF
TRBV5-1,TRBD1,TRBJ1-1,CASRWQGESSAEAFF
TRBV12-3/TRBV12-4,NA,TRBJ2-4,CASSFGGRGNIQYF
TRBV5-1,NA,TRBJ2-1,CASSRRLATPSYNEQFF
TRBV10-3,NA,TRBJ2-5,CAIRPGASLQETQYF
TRBV13,TRBD2,TRBJ2-1,CASSGWRGLAGADEQFF
TRBV20-1,NA,TRBJ2-1,CSASGLETYNEQFF
TRBV9,NA,TRBJ2-1,CASSATSPGHNEQFF
TRBV4-1,NA,TRBJ2-7,CASSDVYEQYF
TRBV29-1,TRBD2,TRBJ2-1,CSAVGTNQYNEQFF
TRBV5-6,NA,TRBJ2-1,CASSLVTRRYYNEQFF
TRBV6-2/TRBV6-3,NA,TRBJ2-3,CASRRQGGSGTDTQYF
TRBV12-3/TRBV12-4,NA,TRBJ2-5,CASRRQTLKETQYF
TRBV7-2,NA,TRBJ1-1,CASSQPPTGANTEAFF
TRBV3-1,NA,TRBJ1-5,CASSQDFYSNQPQHF
TRBV12-3/TRBV12-4,NA,TRBJ2-3,CASSLAHGDTQYF
TRBV10-3,TRBD2,TRBJ2-7,CAIKISGSSYEQYF
TRBV7-6,NA,TRBJ2-3,CASSYHSTDTQYF
TRBV20-1,NA,TRBJ1-2,CSAHDGTPSGYTF
TRBV7-2,TRBD1,TRBJ1-2,CASSSTQGVYGYTF
TRBV3-1,TRBD2,TRBJ2-7,CASSQGISGITYEQYF
TRBV5-1,NA,TRBJ1-2,CASSRASDYGYTF
TRBV18,NA,TRBJ2-6,CASSPPRSGSGANVLTF
TRBV7-2,TRBD2,TRBJ2-5,CASSLSRGATQETQYF
TRBV20-1,NA,TRBJ2-3,CSARPAGRDTDTQYF
TRBV7-6,NA,TRBJ2-3,CASSLEPPGAVDTQYF
TRBV11-2,NA,TRBJ2-5,CASSLAFRQETQYF
TRBV7-8,TRBD1,TRBJ2-7,CASSPRTGINEQYF
TRBV29-1,NA,TRBJ2-1,CSVGGRGGNEQFF
TRBV19,NA,TRBJ2-7,CASSISIDYEQYF
TRBV12-3/TRBV12-4,NA,TRBJ2-2,CASSSGVIGELFF
TRBV5-1,NA,TRBJ1-1,CASSPTLSTVMNTEAFF
TRBV12-3/TRBV12-4,NA,TRBJ2-5,CASSQPPGQLGGETQYF
TRBV5-1,NA,TRBJ2-6,CASSWLQAGSSGANVLTF
TRBV7-2,NA,TRBJ2-2,CASSLAPRRDITGELFF
TRBV5-1,TRBD1,TRBJ1-4,CASSSGQGNEKLFF
TRBV12-3/TRBV12-4,NA,TRBJ2-1,CASSLGLAGTANEQFF
TRBV29-1,NA,TRBJ1-1,CSVAGVTEAFF
TRBV27,NA,TRBJ2-3,CASRPGLRDTQYF
TRBV12-3/TRBV12-4,NA,TRBJ2-3,CASSFRGSPDTQYF
TRBV9,NA,TRBJ1-3,CASSPGTAGEDTIYF
TRBV12-3/TRBV12-4,TRBD1,TRBJ1-5,CASSRGQAHSNQPQHF
TRBV19,NA,TRBJ2-5,CASSIGSGETQYF
TRBV6-1,NA,TRBJ2-3,CASSLWGPSTDTQYF
TRBV7-8,NA,TRBJ2-5,CASTLDQETQYF
TRBV6-2/TRBV6-3,NA,TRBJ2-5,CASSYNPKGTGSRETQYF
TRBV3-1,NA,TRBJ1-4,CASSHRQARAANEKLFF